Shown below are 14 T cell receptor beta chains from a single sample sequenced in a study of T cells in Graves' hyperthyroidism and ophthalmopathy. Amplified TCR beta CDR3 regions came from RNA transcripts. The HTBI set primed first-round TCR CDR3 RT-PCR. TCRdb passed the multiplex PCR reads through MiXCR, listing each CDR3 protein once. The sample has 650,000 to 850,000 distinct CDR3 sequences, roughly 20% seen once. Input material: blood. These receptors all come from a woman between 50 and 59 years old with Graves' hyperthyroidism that later progressed to Graves' ophthalmopathy.

This rearrangement joins TRBV15 to TRBJ2-5, with TRBD2 matching 9 bases. CDR1 LNHNV and CDR2 YYDKDF come from the germline V gene (reference sequence). The trim removed 5 bases at V and 5 bases at J, leaving 9 bases unmatched. This CDR3 region has 15 residues. CDR3: CATSSIAGARETQYF. The DNA of the CDR3 is TGTGCCACCAGCTCCATAGCGGGGGCTCGGGAGACCCAGTACTTC. Full variable domain (missing parts from reference TRBV15 and TRBJ2-5): DAMVIQNPRYQVTQFGKPVTLSCSQTLNHNVMYWYQQKSSQAPKLLFHYYDKDFNNEADTPDNFQSRRPNTSFCFLDIRSPGLGDTAMYLCATSSIAGARETQYFGPGTRLLVL.

This clonotype has ten or more counts. This chain uses TRBV24-1 with TRBJ2-7; perhaps D is TRBD1 or TRBD2 (6 bases each). Germline CDR1 reads KGHDR; CDR2 reads SFDVKD. The CDR3 contains 15 residues. The V end lost 2 bases, the J end lost 6 bases, and 16 bases lay between the germline ends. In nucleotides, the CDR3 is TGTGCCACCAGTGATTCCATTGGAGGGGGATCCGAGCAGTACTTC. Translating it yields CATSDSIGGGSEQYF.

This clonotype was counted only a few times. V is TRBV19 and J is TRBJ2-5; D perhaps matches TRBD1 (5 bases). The germline V gene encodes CDR1 LNHDA and CDR2 SQIVND (reference sequence). Trimming cost V 3 bases and J 3 bases, with 8 bases left between them. The CDR3 runs 13 residues. Here the CDR3 reads CASSITREETQYF. DNA of the CDR3: TGTGCCAGTAGTATCACCAGGGAAGAGACCCAGTACTTC.

This clonotype was counted at least ten times. The V and J genes are TRBV3-1 and TRBJ1-5; D gene unclear. Germline CDR1 and CDR2: LGHDT and YNNKEL (reference sequence). This CDR3 contains 13 residues. Between the trimmed V and J ends, which lost 0 bases and 9 bases, there was a span of 9 bases. In DNA, the CDR3 is TGTGCCAGCAGCCAAGATACCCTGCGGCCCCAGCATTTT. It encodes CASSQDTLRPQHF.

The chain is built from TRBV6-1 and TRBJ2-3, with TRBD1 identical over 8 bases. Germline loops: CDR1 MNHNS, CDR2 SASEGT. The V gene end was trimmed by 6 bases and the J gene end by 4 bases; junction bases not matched to a gene: 6. There are 14 residues in the CDR3. CDR3 coding DNA: TGTGCCAGCAGGAGCCCCAGGGGGCCAGATACGCAGTATTTT. Protein sequence: CASRSPRGPDTQYF.

This clonotype turned up a few times. J is TRBJ1-5 and V is TRBV20-1; 7 nucleotides agree with TRBD1. The CDR3 is made up of 16 amino acids. V was clipped by 2 bases and J by 1 base; unmatched bases: 8. Germline-derived CDR1 and CDR2 are DFQATT and SNEGSKA (reference sequence). The CDR3: CSARFDRDYSNQPQHF. CDR3 DNA sequence: TGCAGTGCTAGATTCGACAGGGATTACAGCAATCAGCCCCAGCATTTT.

With respect to this clonotype: This could be a read error, since a much larger clone is one nucleotide away. V usage is TRBV15 and J usage is TRBJ1-1; D is undetermined. This CDR3 has 13 amino acids. V gave up 2 bases and J gave up 0 bases, with 4 bases separating them. CDR1 and CDR2 from the germline V gene are LNHNV and YYDKDF (reference sequence). CDR3 in amino acids: CATSRQMNTEAFF. The CDR3 DNA reads as TGTGCCACCAGCAGACAGATGAACACTGAAGCTTTCTTT. Full variable domain (missing parts from reference TRBV15 and TRBJ1-1): DAMVIQNPRYQVTQFGKPVTLSCSQTLNHNVMYWYQQKSSQAPKLLFHYYDKDFNNEADTPDNFQSRRPNTSFCFLDIRSPGLGDTAMYLCATSRQMNTEAFFGQGTRLTVV.

The chain joins TRBV9 to TRBJ2-1, with D tentatively TRBD2 (5 bases). Trimming pared 3 bases from V and 4 bases from J, leaving 14 bases between. The CDR3 has 15 residues. CDR1 and CDR2 (germline): SGDLS, YYNGEE. The CDR3: CASSEKSRGYNEQFF. DNA of the CDR3: TGTGCCAGCAGCGAAAAAAGTCGGGGTTACAATGAGCAGTTCTTC.

This clonotype has a handful of counts. The V and J genes are TRBV10-3 and TRBJ1-1, with D unclear. Trimming stripped 2 bases from V and 1 base from J, with 11 bases between. Germline loops: CDR1 ENHRY, CDR2 SYGVKD. CDR3 size: 15 residues. CDR3 in DNA: TGTGCCATCAGTGAGGGGAGCGAAACGAACACTGAAGCTTTCTTT. As protein: CAISEGSETNTEAFF.

The rearrangement uses TRBV19 and TRBJ1-2; the D is unclear. The germline V gene has CDR1 LNHDA and CDR2 SQIVND (reference sequence). V was pared by 5 bases and J by 7 bases, with 20 bases between. The CDR3 spans 15 residues. CDR3 nucleotide sequence: TGTGCCAGTAGTTTGGGGATTGTACTGTATGGTGGCTACACCTTC. Amino acid sequence: CASSLGIVLYGGYTF.

This clonotype came up a few times. V usage is TRBV27 and J usage is TRBJ1-4; TRBD1 might be the D (5 bases). The CDR3 length is 15 residues. From germline, CDR1 is MNHEY and CDR2 SMNVEV (reference sequence). V gave up 6 bases and J gave up 4 bases, with 15 bases separating them. DNA of the CDR3: TGTGCCAGCAGATCCCAGGGACGGAGTAATGAAAAACTGTTTTTT. Translated, it gives CASRSQGRSNEKLFF.

This chain uses TRBV29-1 with TRBJ2-5; no clear D. The length of the CDR3 is 14 residues. The germline gives CDR1 SQVTM, CDR2 ANQGSEA. The V gene lost 2 bases and the J gene lost 5 bases, with 15 bases spanning the gap. This chain's CDR3 is CSVEPYEEEETQYF. CDR3 nucleotides: TGCAGCGTTGAACCCTACGAAGAGGAGGAGACCCAGTACTTC.

The chain links TRBV7-9 to TRBJ1-2, with TRBD1 identical over 7 bases. Germline-derived CDR1 and CDR2 are SEHNR and FQNEAQ (reference sequence). The CDR3 is 13 amino acids. V gave up 3 bases and J gave up 6 bases; unmatched junction bases: 4. CDR3 DNA sequence: TGTGCCAGCAGCTTCCAGGGGGGCGATGGCTACACCTTC. It translates to CASSFQGGDGYTF.

This clonotype was detected ten times or more. This sequence joins TRBV18 and TRBJ1-1; D unresolved. V was trimmed by 0 bases and J by 0 bases, leaving 8 bases between them. CDR1 and CDR2 from the germline V gene are KGHSH and LQKENI. The CDR3 totals 15 residues. The CDR3 sequence is CASSPPLGLNTEAFF. As DNA, the CDR3 is TGTGCCAGCTCACCACCGCTAGGGTTGAACACTGAAGCTTTCTTT. Together with reference TRBV18 and TRBJ1-1, the CDR3 gives the full variable domain: NAGVMQNPRHLVRRRGQEARLRCSPMKGHSHVYWYRQLPEEGLKFMVYLQKENIIDESGMPKERFSAEFPKEGPSILRIQQVVRGDSAAYFCASSPPLGLNTEAFFGQGTRLTVV.